Included here is one T cell receptor beta chain sequence, with context. Method: immunoSEQ multiplex PCR; TCRdb's copy keeps in-frame clones and lacks some. Altogether about 2.4 million clones are present, roughly 93% being singletons, with the ten largest covering 0.36%. This entry is derived from a study of shared clonotypes between healthy human individuals. The germline CDR1 and CDR2 sequences are MNHNS and SASEGT. Trimming took off 8 bases at V and 0 bases at J, with 10 bases between the two ends. The length of the CDR3 is 13 residues. V and J are TRBV6-1 and TRBJ1-2, with a possible D match to TRBD1 (6 bases). Sequences were obtained from naive CD4+ T cells from PBMCs. Subset defined: CD45RA+ positively selected. The receptor's source is a man younger than 30 in good health. Some clones in this sample may be carry-over from other donors' samples. CDR3: CASEQGPNYGYTF. The CDR3 DNA follows: TGTGCCAGCGAACAGGGCCCTAACTATGGCTACACCTTC.